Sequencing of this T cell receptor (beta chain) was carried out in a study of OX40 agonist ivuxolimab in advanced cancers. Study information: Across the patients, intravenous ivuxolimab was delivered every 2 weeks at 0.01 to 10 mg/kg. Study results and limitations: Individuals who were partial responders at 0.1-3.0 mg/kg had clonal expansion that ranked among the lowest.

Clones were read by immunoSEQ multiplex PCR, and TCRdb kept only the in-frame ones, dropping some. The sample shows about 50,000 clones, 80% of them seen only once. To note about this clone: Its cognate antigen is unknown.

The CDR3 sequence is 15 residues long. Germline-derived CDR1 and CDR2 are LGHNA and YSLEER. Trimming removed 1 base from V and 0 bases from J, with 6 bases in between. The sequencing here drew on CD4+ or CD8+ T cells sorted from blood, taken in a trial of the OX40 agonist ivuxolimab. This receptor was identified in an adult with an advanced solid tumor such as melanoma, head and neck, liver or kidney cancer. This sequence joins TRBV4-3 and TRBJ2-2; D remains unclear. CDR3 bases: TGCGCCAGCAGCCAAGTGGTCCCGAACACCGGGGAGCTGTTTTTT. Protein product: CASSQVVPNTGELFF.